Shown below are 30 T cell receptor beta chains from a single sample sequenced in a study of cytomegalovirus exposure and HLA in healthy donors (TCRdb year 2017). Receptor libraries were prepared by the immunoSEQ multiplex PCR assay. For the multiplex PCR, a mixture combining 60 forward primers for TCR Vbeta segments and 13 reverse primers for TCR Jbeta segments was used. TCRdb stores this immuneACCESS table with in-frame sequences only. Part of the clones is absent; in the studies checked, under half of the shortfall reflects unresolved V genes, and no reason is known for the rest. Here the sample has 150,000 to 200,000 clones; around 80% occur a single time. The ten largest clones represent around 6.9% of the sample. The sequenced sample consisted of PBMCs. The source is a male donor in good health and CMV-seropositive.

This clone was detected only a few times. The chain is built from TRBV7-8 and TRBJ1-5, with D tentatively TRBD1 (5 bases). Trimming pared 5 bases from V and 7 bases from J, leaving 18 bases between. Germline V gene sequence: CDR1 SGHVS, CDR2 FQNEAQ. The CDR3 runs 15 residues. CDR3 in DNA: TGTGCCAGCAGCCCTGCTCGGACACTCAGACAGCCCCAGCATTTT. Translating it yields CASSPARTLRQPQHF.

This clone was seen more than once but under ten times. This chain links TRBV28 with TRBJ1-2; TRBD1 aligns across 9 bases. CDR3 length: 13 residues. Trimming at V came to 5 bases and at J to 5 bases, leaving 3 bases not matched to a gene. CDR1 MDHEN and CDR2 SYDVKM come from the germline V gene. CDR3 loop: CASSVTGGYGYTF. The CDR3 DNA is TGTGCCAGCAGTGTGACAGGGGGATATGGCTACACCTTC.

Turning to this clone: Other DNA sequences in the sample encode the same CDR3. The rearrangement links TRBV29-1 to TRBJ2-2; 7 nucleotides align to TRBD1. The trim removed 4 bases at V and 7 bases at J, leaving 3 bases unmatched. The CDR3 sequence is 12 residues long. Germline V gives CDR1 SQVTM, CDR2 ANQGSEA. In DNA form, the CDR3 reads TGCAGCGTTGGACAGGGCAGCGGGGAGCTGTTTTTT. Protein product: CSVGQGSGELFF.

For the CDR3, the DNA is TGTGCCAGCAGTGAGCAGGGCTCTGGGGCCAACGTCCTGACTTTC. This codes for CASSEQGSGANVLTF. This chain links TRBV6-4 with TRBJ2-6; TRBD1 is a possible D gene (5 bases). V lost 3 bases, J lost 0 bases, and 6 bases lay in between. The CDR3 covers 15 residues. Germline V lookup: CDR1 MRHNA, CDR2 SNTAGT.

This chain links TRBV6-1 with TRBJ1-5; D is unclear. Trimming shortened V by 8 bases and J by 6 bases, and 20 bases separated the two germline ends. Germline V gene sequence: CDR1 MNHNS, CDR2 SASEGT. The CDR3 contains 15 residues. The CDR3 nucleotides are TGTGCCAGCGACAATCGCAGTTTACTGGGTCAGCCCCAGCATTTT. This codes for CASDNRSLLGQPQHF.

In DNA form, the CDR3 reads TGTGCCAGCAGTCCGAGCGGGAGTAGGTCCTACGAGCAGTACTTC. Its protein product is CASSPSGSRSYEQYF. The V call is TRBV27, the J call TRBJ2-7; TRBD2 agrees at 8 bases. The CDR3 length is 15 residues. Trimming cost V 5 bases and J 1 base; bases outside gene matches: 7. Looked up from germline, CDR1 is MNHEY and CDR2 is SMNVEV (reference sequence).

This clone was seen only a few times. The chain joins TRBV7-8 to TRBJ2-5, with unresolved D. CDR1 is SGHVS, CDR2 FQNEAQ, per germline. V lost 7 bases and J lost 0, with 9 bases in between. The CDR3 totals 13 residues. The CDR3 DNA reads as TGTGCCAGCACAGCCGGGTACCAAGAGACCCAGTACTTC. This encodes CASTAGYQETQYF.

The CDR3 region has the DNA TGCAGCGCCAGGGGAGACTATGGCTACACCTTC. Translated, it gives CSARGDYGYTF. The rearrangement joins TRBV29-1 to TRBJ1-2; perhaps TRBD1 as D (6 bases). Germline V gene lookup returns CDR1 SQVTM and CDR2 ANQGSEA. The V end was cut by 7 bases, the J end by 3 bases, with 9 bases between. This CDR3 contains 11 residues.

A few counts support this clone. V and J are TRBV30 and TRBJ2-2; 8 bases fit TRBD1. CDR1 and CDR2 (germline): GTSNPN, SVGIG (reference sequence). Trimming at V came to 5 bases and at J to 9 bases, leaving 8 bases not matched to a gene. The CDR3 runs to 13 residues. CDR3 sequence: CAWGGQGNRELFF. The CDR3 region has the DNA TGTGCCTGGGGCGGACAGGGAAATAGGGAGCTGTTTTTT.

The chain couples TRBV10-3 to TRBJ2-1; D perhaps matches TRBD2 (5 bases). Trimming left V 6 bases short and J 7 bases short, with 13 bases between. The CDR3 runs 13 residues. CDR1 and CDR2 (germline): ENHRY, SYGVKD. The CDR3: CAIRSAEVNEQFF. The CDR3 DNA reads TGTGCCATCAGGTCCGCGGAGGTTAATGAGCAGTTCTTC.

The V call is TRBV11-3, the J call TRBJ2-5; 7 nucleotides match TRBD2. The J call may not be correct, given that the DNA end is closer to TRBJ2-7. The CDR3 spans 14 residues. Germline V gene data show CDR1 as SGHNT and CDR2 as YENEEA. The CDR3 DNA reads TGTGCCAGCAGCTCCCGGGACTACCTGTACGAGCAGTACTTC. Translated, it gives CASSSRDYLYEQYF.

The V gene is TRBV6-5, the J gene TRBJ2-7; 14 bases fit TRBD2. Unmatched junction bases numbered 4, after V lost 3 bases and J lost 6 bases. The CDR3 runs 15 residues. Germline CDR1 reads MNHEY; CDR2 reads SVGAGI. CDR3 residues: CASSYPGLAGAEQYF. CDR3 DNA sequence: TGTGCCAGCAGTTATCCGGGACTAGCGGGAGCCGAGCAGTACTTC.

The chain links TRBV28 to TRBJ2-3; unclear D gene. Between the trimmed V and J ends, which lost 6 bases and 5 bases, there was a span of 6 bases. There are 11 residues in the CDR3. Per the germline V gene, CDR1 is MDHEN and CDR2 is SYDVKM. The CDR3, as DNA: TGTGCCAGCAGACGAGAAGATACGCAGTATTTT. Protein: CASRREDTQYF.

The chain uses TRBV9 and TRBJ2-3, with TRBD2 matching 13 bases. CDR3 length equals 17 residues. Germline V CDR1 and CDR2: SGDLS, YYNGEE. With V trimmed by 4 bases and J by 7 bases, 12 bases remained unmatched. CDR3 sequence (DNA): TGTGCCAGCAGCTCTCTGCAAGGGACTAGCGGGACTTATACGCAGTATTTT. It encodes CASSSLQGTSGTYTQYF.

This chain links TRBV7-9 with TRBJ2-7, with TRBD2 matching 11 bases. The CDR3 runs 16 residues. Germline V lookup: CDR1 SEHNR, CDR2 FQNEAQ (reference sequence). With 1 base clipped from V and 4 bases from J, the junction kept 6 bases outside the gene matches. Here the CDR3 reads CASSLGLAGGPYEQYF. The CDR3 nucleotides are TGTGCCAGCAGCTTAGGGCTAGCGGGAGGCCCTTACGAGCAGTACTTC.

The chain has TRBV6-1 and TRBJ2-1; 8 bases are a match to TRBD1. The CDR3 contains 14 residues. Germline CDR1 and CDR2: MNHNS and SASEGT. Germline trimming cut 10 bases from V and 0 bases from J; bases unmatched to any gene: 5. The CDR3 loop is CATLTGASYNEQFF. CDR3 bases: TGTGCCACCCTGACAGGGGCCTCCTACAATGAGCAGTTCTTC.

The chain is built from TRBV11-2 and TRBJ2-5; no firm D call. This CDR3 spans 15 amino acids. In germline, CDR1 is SGHAT, CDR2 FQNNGV. Between the trimmed V and J ends, which lost 5 bases and 5 bases, there was a span of 18 bases. CDR3 loop: CASSREVRRTETQYF. CDR3 nucleotide sequence: TGTGCCAGCAGCCGCGAGGTTAGACGAACGGAGACCCAGTACTTC.

This chain links TRBV2 with TRBJ2-7, with D possibly being TRBD1 (7 bases). The V gene's germline CDR1 is SNHLY and CDR2 FYNNEI. V dropped 6 bases and J dropped 5 bases, with 17 bases sitting between them. The CDR3 is 14 amino acids. The DNA for the CDR3 is TGTGCCAGCAGGGAGGGACAGTCCAGCCACGAGCAGTACTTC. Translation gives CASREGQSSHEQYF. The full variable domain, its missing parts supplied by reference TRBV2 and TRBJ2-7, is EPEVTQTPSHQVTQMGQEVILRCVPISNHLYFYWYRQILGQKVEFLVSFYNNEISEKSEIFDDQFSVERPDGSNFTLKIRSTKLEDSAMYFCASREGQSSHEQYFGPGTRLTVT.

The V gene is TRBV19, the J gene TRBJ2-4; weak D call: TRBD2 (6 bases). Trimming pared 6 bases from V and 9 bases from J, leaving 18 bases between. The CDR3 has 14 amino acids. From germline, CDR1 is LNHDA and CDR2 SQIVND (reference sequence). The CDR3 loop is CASRDSARGRIQYF. The CDR3 bases are TGTGCCAGTAGGGATTCGGCGCGGGGACGCATTCAGTACTTC.

V is TRBV6-6 and J is TRBJ1-2, with 8 positions matching TRBD1. Per germline, CDR1 MNHNY and CDR2 SVGAGI (reference sequence). The CDR3 consists of 15 residues. V lost 0 bases to trimming and J lost 3 bases; unmatched junction nucleotides: 3. CDR3 in amino acids: CASSYSDRVDYGYTF. For the CDR3, the DNA is TGTGCCAGCAGTTACTCGGACAGGGTGGACTATGGCTACACCTTC.

The rearrangement uses TRBV19 and TRBJ2-1; 10 nucleotides match TRBD1. Losses at the gene ends were 7 bases for V and 7 bases for J; bases not matched to a gene: 10. Germline V lookup: CDR1 LNHDA, CDR2 SQIVND (reference sequence). The CDR3 spans 15 residues. The chain's CDR3 is CASKRLGTGVNEQFF. The CDR3 nucleotides are TGTGCCAGTAAGAGGCTGGGGACAGGGGTAAATGAGCAGTTCTTC. Together with reference TRBV19 and TRBJ2-1, the CDR3 gives the full variable domain: DGGITQSPKYLFRKEGQNVTLSCEQNLNHDAMYWYRQDPGQGLRLIYYSQIVNDFQKGDIAEGYSVSREKKESFPLTVTSAQKNPTAFYLCASKRLGTGVNEQFFGPGTRLTVL.

This clone was observed a handful of times. The rearrangement joins TRBV6-4 to TRBJ2-2, with 7 bases that match TRBD1. The germline V gene has CDR1 MRHNA and CDR2 SNTAGT. V shed 2 bases, J shed 3 bases, and the junction held 3 bases outside the gene matches. The CDR3 totals 15 residues. The CDR3 coding sequence is TGTGCCAGCAGTGACAGGGACAGACACACCGGGGAGCTGTTTTTT. Its translation: CASSDRDRHTGELFF.

The rearrangement joins TRBV18 to TRBJ1-1, with a tentative D call TRBD1 (5 bases). Trimming removed 6 bases at V and 4 bases at J, with 9 bases between. Germline lookup yields CDR1 KGHSH and CDR2 LQKENI. The CDR3 contains 12 residues. The CDR3 protein is CASSNRFTEAFF. The CDR3 DNA is TGTGCCAGCTCGAACAGGTTCACTGAAGCTTTCTTT.

This clone has only one observation. Written as DNA, the CDR3 is TGTGCCAGCAGCTTAGTAGGGGTCCCGGGCGAGCAGTACTTC. Translated: CASSLVGVPGEQYF. J is TRBJ2-7 and V is TRBV7-8; TRBD1 might be the D (5 bases). Trimming took off 1 base at V and 6 bases at J, with 13 bases between the two ends. The CDR3 covers 14 residues. Germline values: CDR1 SGHVS, CDR2 FQNEAQ.

This chain joins TRBV19 and TRBJ1-5, with TRBD1 as a possible D gene (6 bases). V was cut by 3 bases and J by 10 bases, with 10 bases left in between. Looked up from germline, CDR1 is LNHDA and CDR2 is SQIVND (reference sequence). The CDR3 runs 12 residues. This chain's CDR3 is CASSIPGTPQHF. The CDR3 coding sequence is TGTGCCAGTAGTATTCCCGGGACACCCCAGCATTTT.

The chain uses TRBV30 and TRBJ2-3; 7 nucleotides line up with TRBD2. Germline trimming cut 0 bases from V and 2 bases from J; bases unmatched to any gene: 5. The V gene's germline CDR1 is GTSNPN and CDR2 SVGIG (reference sequence). This CDR3 is 15 amino acids long. The CDR3, as DNA: TGTGCCTGGAGTGTTGGCAGCGGGATCACAGATACGCAGTATTTT. This encodes CAWSVGSGITDTQYF.

This sequence joins TRBV10-3 and TRBJ1-1; no clear D gene. Germline loops: CDR1 ENHRY, CDR2 SYGVKD. The CDR3 extends over 15 amino acids. The germline V and J ends were trimmed by 0 bases and 1 base, with 9 bases remaining between them. The CDR3 DNA is TGTGCCATCAGTGAGTCGAGCCTCTGGAACACTGAAGCTTTCTTT. It encodes CAISESSLWNTEAFF.

The gene calls are TRBV7-9 and TRBJ1-5, with D uncertain. The germline V and J ends were trimmed by 5 bases and 5 bases, with 10 bases remaining between them. Per the germline V gene, CDR1 is SEHNR and CDR2 is FQNEAQ (reference sequence). This CDR3 contains 13 residues. CDR3 DNA: TGTGCCAGCAGCGGCGACAATTATCAGCCCCAGCATTTT. It encodes CASSGDNYQPQHF.

The rearrangement joins TRBV12-5 to TRBJ1-4; possible D gene TRBD1, 6 bases. V was clipped by 2 bases and J by 5 bases, with 15 bases between them. Germline CDR1 LGHNT, CDR2 FRNRAP. This CDR3 is 16 amino acids long. The CDR3 bases are TGTGCTAGTGGTTTGCTACGACAGGCGATGAATGAAAAACTGTTTTTT. Translation gives CASGLLRQAMNEKLFF.

This chain links TRBV9 with TRBJ2-7, with a weak D call TRBD2 (6 bases). The CDR3 spans 16 residues. Germline V CDR1 and CDR2: SGDLS, YYNGEE. Trimming shortened V by 0 bases and J by 0 bases, and 13 bases separated the two germline ends. DNA for the CDR3: TGTGCCAGCAGCGTAGGGGGGGACCTCAGCTCCTACGAGCAGTACTTC. It codes for CASSVGGDLSSYEQYF.